This is a list of T cell receptor beta chains from one sample in a study of CD8 T cells in ankylosing spondylitis. Each CDR3 protein is one row after TCRdb ran MiXCR on the 5' RACE reads. The table lists approximately 220,000 distinct CDR3 sequences, over 9.5% of them singletons. The sequenced sample consisted of blood, either unsorted or a sorted T cell fraction (not recorded which). The receptors here all came from a male donor with ankylosing spondylitis or in good health (not recorded which). Each CDR3 is given with its conserved first and last residue. Fields, in order: J gene, clone size, V gene, D gene, CDR3 protein, CDR3 DNA. The D gene is left open where the match is weak. Size is stated for part of the rows, as once, few or many counts, or as a class when the clone is expanded.

TRBJ2-3 | few | TRBV2 | TRBD1 | CASGSGTGSLDTQYF | TGTGCCAGCGGGAGCGGGACAGGGTCGCTAGATACGCAGTATTTT
TRBJ2-2 | many | TRBV7-7 | . | CASSFNGANTGELFF | TGTGCTAGCAGCTTTAACGGGGCTAACACCGGGGAGCTGTTTTTT
TRBJ1-1 | few | TRBV9 | . | CASSVGEQGREAFF | TGTGCCAGCAGCGTAGGGGAACAGGGACGTGAAGCTTTCTTT
TRBJ2-1 | few | TRBV29-1 | . | CSVGDPEQFF | TGCAGCGTTGGTGACCCCGAGCAGTTCTTC
TRBJ1-6 | few | TRBV18 | . | CASSPAGDNSPLHF | TGTGCCAGCTCACCGGCCGGAGATAATTCACCCCTCCACTTT
TRBJ2-5 | few | TRBV12-3/TRBV12-4 | . | CASRLTSEETQYF | TGTGCCAGCAGACTTACTAGTGAAGAGACCCAGTACTTC
TRBJ2-3 | . | TRBV7-7 | TRBD1 | CASSPGTGAWTDTQYF | TGTGCTAGCAGCCCCGGGACAGGGGCTTGGACAGATACGCAGTATTTT
TRBJ2-3 | many | TRBV20-1 | TRBD2 | CSATGLADTPSTDTQYF | TGCAGTGCTACGGGACTAGCGGATACACCGAGCACAGATACGCAGTATTTT
TRBJ1-1 | many | TRBV4-2 | TRBD1 | CASSLGQKNTEAFF | TGTGCCAGCAGTCTGGGACAGAAGAACACTGAAGCTTTCTTT
TRBJ2-1 | few | TRBV20-1 | TRBD2 | CSAMLAGGHNEQFF | TGCAGTGCTATGCTAGCGGGGGGACACAATGAGCAGTTCTTC
TRBJ1-2 | . | TRBV6-5 | TRBD1 | CASSFQGAGYGYTF | TGTGCCAGCAGTTTCCAGGGGGCGGGCTATGGCTACACCTTC